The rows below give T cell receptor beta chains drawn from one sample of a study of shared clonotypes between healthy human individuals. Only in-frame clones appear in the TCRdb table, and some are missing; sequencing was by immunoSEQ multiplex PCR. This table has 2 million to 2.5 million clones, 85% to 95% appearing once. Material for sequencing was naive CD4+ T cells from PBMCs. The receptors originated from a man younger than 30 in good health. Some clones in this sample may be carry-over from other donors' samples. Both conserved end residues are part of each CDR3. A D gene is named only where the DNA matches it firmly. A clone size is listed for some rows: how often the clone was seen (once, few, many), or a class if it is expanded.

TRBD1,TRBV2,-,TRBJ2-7,TGTGCCAGTGCCGGGACAGGCTTCTACGAGCAGTACTTC,CASAGTGFYEQYF
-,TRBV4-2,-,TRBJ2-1,TGTGCCAGCAGCCAAGACAAGCGGCAGATCAATGAGCAGTTCTTC,CASSQDKRQINEQFF
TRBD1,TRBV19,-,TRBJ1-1,TGTGCCAGTGCAGCGAGACGGGGACAGGGGAACACTGAAGCTTTCTTT,CASAARRGQGNTEAFF
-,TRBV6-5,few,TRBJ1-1,TGTGCCAGCAGTTACCGGGACACCACTGAAGCTTTCTTT,CASSYRDTTEAFF
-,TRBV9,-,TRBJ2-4,TGTGCCAGCAGCGCCGCCCTCGGCGGGCTCATTCAGTACTTC,CASSAALGGLIQYF
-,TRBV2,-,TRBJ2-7,TGTGCCAGCAGTTCAGAGACCTACGAGCAGTACTTC,CASSSETYEQYF
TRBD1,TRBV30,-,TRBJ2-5,TGTGCCTGGTCGGCAGGGGGCTTTGAGACCCAGTACTTC,CAWSAGGFETQYF
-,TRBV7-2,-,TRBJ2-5,TGTGCCAGCAGCCGGACAAGCCAAGAGACCCAGTACTTC,CASSRTSQETQYF
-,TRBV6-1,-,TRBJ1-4,TGTGCCAGCAGCACCACGACAGCGCTCGATGAAAAACTGTTTTTT,CASSTTTALDEKLFF
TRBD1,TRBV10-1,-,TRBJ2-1,TGCGCCAGCAGTGATACTACCGGGACAGGTTACAATGAGCAGTTCTTC,CASSDTTGTGYNEQFF
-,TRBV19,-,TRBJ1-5,TGTGCCAGTAGTATACCACCACAGGGTGGCAATCAGCCCCAGCATTTT,CASSIPPQGGNQPQHF
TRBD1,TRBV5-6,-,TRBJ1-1,TGTGCCAGCAGCTTTAGTACAGGGGGCTCACATCGTGAAGCTTTCTTT,CASSFSTGGSHREAFF
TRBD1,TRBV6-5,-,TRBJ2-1,TGTGCCAGCAGTTGGACAGGGCTCCGGCTCGGTTTTGAGTTCTTC,CASSWTGLRLGFEFF
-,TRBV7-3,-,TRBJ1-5,TGTGTCAGCAATCAGCCCCAGCATTTT,CVSNQPQHF
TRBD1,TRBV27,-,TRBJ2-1,TGTGCCAGCCAAAGACAGGGTTGGAGGACTTCGAATGAGCAGTTCTTC,CASQRQGWRTSNEQFF
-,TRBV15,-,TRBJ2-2,TGTGCCACCAGCAGAGAGAGTGTCACCGGGGAGCTGTTTTTT,CATSRESVTGELFF
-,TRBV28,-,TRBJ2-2,TGTGCCTGCCGGCGGTTCGGGGCCGGGGAGCTGTTTTTT,CACRRFGAGELFF
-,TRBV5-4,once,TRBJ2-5,TGTGCCAGCAGCTTGCCGGGATCAGAGACCCAGTACTTC,CASSLPGSETQYF
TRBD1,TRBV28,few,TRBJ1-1,TGTGCCAGCAGTGGACAGGGGCCACGGTCCACTGAAGCTTTCTTT,CASSGQGPRSTEAFF
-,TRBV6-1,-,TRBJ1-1,TGTGCCAGCAGCCTGCCGGGCCTCACTGAAGCTTTCTTT,CASSLPGLTEAFF
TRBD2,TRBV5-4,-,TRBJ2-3,TGTGCCACATCAGGGCGGATAGCGGGAGGGCCTACAGATACGCAGTATTTT,CATSGRIAGGPTDTQYF
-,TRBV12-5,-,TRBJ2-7,TGTGCTAGTGACCTAGGGCAGGGGCCCTACGAGCAGTACTTC,CASDLGQGPYEQYF
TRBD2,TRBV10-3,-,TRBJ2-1,TGTGCCATCAGTGCCACGGGGGGTGAGCAGTTCTTC,CAISATGGEQFF
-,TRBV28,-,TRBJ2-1,TGTGCCAGCAGTTCTGGGGGATCGTACGATGAGCAGTTCTTC,CASSSGGSYDEQFF
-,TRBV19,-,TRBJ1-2,TGTGCCAGTAGTATAGTAGGCGCCTATGGCTACACCTTC,CASSIVGAYGYTF
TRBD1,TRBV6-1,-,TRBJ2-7,TGTGCCAGCAGTGAAGAGGGGACAGGGTCTCCCGAGCAGTACTTC,CASSEEGTGSPEQYF
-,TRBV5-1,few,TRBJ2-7,TGCGCCAGCAGCTTGGAGTCGGGACCTTCGCACGAGCAGTACTTC,CASSLESGPSHEQYF
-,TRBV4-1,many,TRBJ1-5,TGCGCCAGCAGCCAAGTCCCGCAGGGCAATCAGCCCCAGCATTTT,CASSQVPQGNQPQHF
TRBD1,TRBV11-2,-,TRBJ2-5,TGTGCCAGCAGCGATCGGACAGGGGGTGAACAGACCCAGTACTTC,CASSDRTGGEQTQYF
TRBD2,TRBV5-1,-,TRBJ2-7,TGCGCCAGCAGCTTCCTCCGGAGCGGGGCCTACGAGCAGTACTTC,CASSFLRSGAYEQYF
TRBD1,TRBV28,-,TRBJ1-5,TGTGCCAGCAGCCTACAGGGGGGCGGGTTGGCCCAGCATTTT,CASSLQGGGLAQHF
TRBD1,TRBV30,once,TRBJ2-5,TGTGCCTGGAACCCAGGGGGCGGAGAGACCCAGTACTTC,CAWNPGGGETQYF